Listed here is a single T cell receptor (beta chain). The antigen is not known. The V gene's germline CDR1 is SGHKS and CDR2 YYEKEE (reference sequence). CDR3 length: 14 amino acids. V shed 4 bases and J shed 0 bases, with 10 bases lying between them. These data belong to a study of T cell repertoires in cytomegalovirus infection. General study results and limits: What dominated the ex vivo response were HLA-C-restricted CMV-specific TCR beta clonotypes.

TCRdb analysed the reads with MiXCR anew, one entry per CDR3 protein. The sample lists around 750,000 distinct CDR3 sequences; about 33% were seen once. The material sequenced was cultured CD8+ T cells from PBMCs, taken from culture after CMV antigen stimulation. The receptor's source is a human donor in good health (CMV status not recorded). Some clones in this sample may be carry-over from other donors' samples. The chain is built from TRBV5-5 and TRBJ1-1; D may be TRBD1 (6 bases). CDR3: CASSKQGMNTEAFF. As DNA, the CDR3 is TGTGCCAGCAGCAAACAGGGAATGAACACTGAAGCTTTCTTT.